This record covers a single T cell receptor (beta chain). Its antigen is not known. Assay used: immunoSEQ multiplex PCR; TCRdb lists only in-frame clones, some missing. The sample shows about 4,900 clones, roughly a third of them seen only once. Treatment specified: randomized to nivolumab then ipilimumab (arm A) or the reverse (arm B). Between the trimmed V and J ends, which lost 7 bases and 2 bases, there was a span of 15 bases. The CDR3 consists of 14 residues. Looked up from germline, CDR1 is GTSNPN and CDR2 is SVGIG (reference sequence). The data derive from a study of sequential checkpoint blockade in melanoma. On the study more broadly: Arm A got nivolumab then ipilimumab; arm B the reverse, 1:1.

Broader study findings: Tumor T-cell fraction and clonality correlated with PD-L1 and CD8+ counts. Rising tumor T-cell fraction and clonality meant about 30 times likelier benefit.

The sequence was collected from a human donor with melanoma. Sample: tumor tissue (inferred from file names), taken from a patient given nivolumab and ipilimumab in sequence. The chain links TRBV30 to TRBJ1-3; no reliable D call. The CDR3 here is CASTIGGTGNTIYF. The CDR3 DNA reads TGTGCCTCCACCATTGGAGGGACTGGAAACACCATATATTTT.